These 16 T cell receptor beta chains came from one sample sequenced in a study of blood T cell repertoires in COVID-19. The protocol was immunoSEQ multiplex PCR, while the TCRdb copy is restricted to in-frame clones and leaves out a portion. Of about 140,000 clones in the sample, around 79% were seen once. What was sequenced was PBMCs or T cells enriched from blood (not recorded which). These receptors were taken from a woman aged 50 to 60 who had recovered from COVID-19.

This clone has only one observation. The CDR3 DNA reads as TGCGCCAGCAGCTTGAGTTTCGGTGGGGGGACTGAAGCTTTCTTT. Encoded protein: CASSLSFGGGTEAFF. The chain links TRBV5-1 to TRBJ1-1, with a possible D match to TRBD1 (5 bases). Trimming shortened V by 1 base and J by 5 bases, and 15 bases separated the two germline ends. The germline V gene has CDR1 SGHRS and CDR2 YFSETQ. The CDR3 has 15 amino acids. Combining the CDR3 with reference TRBV5-1 and TRBJ1-1 gives the whole variable domain KAGVTQTPRYLIKTRGQQVTLSCSPISGHRSVSWYQQTPGQGLQFLFEYFSETQRNKGNFPGRFSGRQFSNSRSEMNVSTLELGDSALYLCASSLSFGGGTEAFFGQGTRLTVV.

The chain is built from TRBV1 and TRBJ2-5; TRBD2 is the table's D call, not checked against the DNA. TRBV1 is a known pseudogene. The CDR3 extends over 20 amino acids. In nucleotides, the CDR3 is TGCACCAGCAGCCAAGCCCGGGCCCCCTTAGCGGGGGGATTCCCAGAGACCCAGTACTTC. Translated: CTSSQARAPLAGGFPETQYF.

The chain employs TRBV5-5 and TRBJ1-5, with D maybe TRBD1 (6 bases). Trimming took off 4 bases at V and 0 bases at J, with 14 bases between the two ends. CDR1 and CDR2 from the germline V gene are SGHKS and YYEKEE (reference sequence). The CDR3 totals 16 residues. This chain's CDR3 is CASSDRTDYSNQPQHF. The CDR3 coding sequence is TGTGCCAGCAGCGATAGGACAGATTATAGCAATCAGCCCCAGCATTTT.

The rearrangement links TRBV5-1 to TRBJ1-1; D not resolved. Germline CDR1 and CDR2: SGHRS and YFSETQ. CDR3 length: 13 residues. Trimming stripped 0 bases from V and 1 base from J, with 4 bases between. The CDR3 DNA reads TGCGCCAGCAGCTTGGCCGGGAACACTGAAGCTTTCTTT. This sequence encodes CASSLAGNTEAFF. Based on the CDR3 plus reference TRBV5-1 and TRBJ1-1, the full variable domain is KAGVTQTPRYLIKTRGQQVTLSCSPISGHRSVSWYQQTPGQGLQFLFEYFSETQRNKGNFPGRFSGRQFSNSRSEMNVSTLELGDSALYLCASSLAGNTEAFFGQGTRLTVV.

This clone has a single count. This chain joins TRBV6-6 and TRBJ1-2; 8 positions match TRBD1. V lost 6 bases, J lost 0 bases, and 3 bases stayed unmatched. This CDR3 has 14 residues. CDR1 is MNHNY and CDR2 is SVGAGI in the germline V gene (reference sequence). The CDR3 spells CASRSGQANYGYTF. For the CDR3, the DNA is TGTGCCAGCAGGTCGGGACAGGCTAACTATGGCTACACCTTC.

This clone appeared a single time. This rearrangement joins TRBV7-8 to TRBJ2-2, with 12 bases lining up with TRBD2. The ends lost 4 bases at V and 2 bases at J; junction bases unmatched: 14. Looked up from germline, CDR1 is SGHVS and CDR2 is FQNEAQ. CDR3 size: 20 residues. The CDR3 spells CASSSPGGLAGGPNTGELFF. CDR3 in DNA: TGTGCCAGCAGCTCTCCCGGTGGGCTAGCGGGAGGGCCTAACACCGGGGAGCTGTTTTTT. Together with reference TRBV7-8 and TRBJ2-2, the CDR3 gives the full variable domain: GAGVSQSPRYKVAKRGQDVALRCDPISGHVSLFWYQQALGQGPEFLTYFQNEAQLDKSGLPSDRFFAERPEGSVSTLKIQRTQQEDSAVYLCASSSPGGLAGGPNTGELFFGEGSRLTVL.

CDR3: CASSVYLAGGGNEQFF. The DNA of the CDR3 is TGTGCCAGCAGCGTATATCTAGCGGGAGGGGGGAATGAGCAGTTCTTC. This rearrangement joins TRBV3-1 (or the pseudogene TRBV3-2) to TRBJ2-1; TRBD2 aligns across 12 bases. V lost 5 bases and J lost 7; bases outside the gene matches: 9. The CDR3 length is 16 residues. CDR1 is LGHDT and CDR2 is YNNKEL in the germline V gene (reference sequence).

V is TRBV28 and J is TRBJ2-6; possible D gene TRBD2, 6 bases. Germline V lookup: CDR1 MDHEN, CDR2 SYDVKM. CDR3 length: 19 amino acids. Deletions cut 1 base from V and 0 bases from J, with 16 bases between. This CDR3 reads CASSLSTGTFYSGANVLTF. The CDR3, as DNA: TGTGCCAGCAGTTTATCCACCGGGACTTTTTACTCTGGGGCCAACGTCCTGACTTTC.

This chain uses TRBV28 with TRBJ1-2; D unresolved. Per the germline V gene, CDR1 is MDHEN and CDR2 is SYDVKM. The CDR3 runs 13 residues. The V end was cut by 5 bases, the J end by 3 bases, with 10 bases between. CDR3: CASSVRQDYGYTF. CDR3 coding DNA: TGTGCCAGCAGTGTAAGGCAGGACTATGGCTACACCTTC.

Only one count was recorded for this clone. The V and J genes are TRBV4-2 and TRBJ2-7, with 9 nucleotides matching TRBD1. CDR3 length: 16 residues. V lost 2 bases to trimming and J lost 6 bases; unmatched junction nucleotides: 11. Germline assignment: CDR1 LGHNA and CDR2 YNFKEQ. In DNA, the CDR3 is TGTGCCAGCAGCCAACCCAAAGGGACAGGGCGGAGCGAGCAGTACTTC. This sequence encodes CASSQPKGTGRSEQYF.

The rearrangement links TRBV30 to TRBJ2-3; D ambiguous. There are 14 residues in the CDR3. The V gene's germline CDR1 is GTSNPN and CDR2 SVGIG (reference sequence). Deletions cut 2 bases from V and 1 base from J, with 10 bases between. The DNA of the CDR3 is TGTGCCTGGAGTTTGCCAGAAGGCACAGATACGCAGTATTTT. Translated: CAWSLPEGTDTQYF.

This chain uses TRBV2 with TRBJ1-5; TRBD1 matches at 8 bases. The CDR3 length is 15 residues. J was trimmed by 5 bases and V by 0 bases; bases with no gene match: 3. The germline CDR1 and CDR2 sequences are SNHLY and FYNNEI. The CDR3 reads CASSEAYRGDQPQHF. The CDR3 DNA reads TGTGCCAGCAGTGAAGCGTACAGGGGGGATCAGCCCCAGCATTTT.

CDR3 nucleotide sequence: TGTGCCAGTAGTATCATTATCGGGGTTACACCCCTCCACTTT. It yields the protein CASSIIIGVTPLHF. The V and J genes are TRBV19 and TRBJ1-6; D uncertain. The germline CDR1 and CDR2 sequences are LNHDA and SQIVND (reference sequence). The V end was cut by 3 bases, the J end by 11 bases, with 14 bases between. CDR3 length: 14 residues.

This CDR3 is CASSEVRGQPQHF. CDR3 sequence (DNA): TGTGCCAGCTCGGAGGTGCGAGGTCAGCCCCAGCATTTT. The chain links TRBV6-5 to TRBJ1-5; D is unresolved. The CDR3 sequence is 13 residues long. The germline CDR1 and CDR2 sequences are MNHEY and SVGAGI. Trimming cost V 8 bases and J 6 bases, with 14 bases left between them.

The chain combines TRBV3-1 (or the pseudogene TRBV3-2) with TRBJ1-2; 7 bases map to TRBD1. Germline values: CDR1 LGHDT, CDR2 YNNKEL (reference sequence). J lost 6 bases, V lost 0 bases, and 10 bases had no gene match. There are 16 residues in the CDR3. The CDR3 DNA sequence: TGTGCCAGCAGCCAAGATGAGGGGGCGCGGCGGAATGGCTACACCTTC. This codes for CASSQDEGARRNGYTF.

The rearrangement links TRBV27 to TRBJ2-3, with 7 bases matching TRBD2. Unmatched junction bases numbered 6, after V lost 5 bases and J lost 1 base. The CDR3 loop spans 15 amino acids. Germline values: CDR1 MNHEY, CDR2 SMNVEV (reference sequence). In DNA form, the CDR3 reads TGTGCCAGCAGTGGGGACTACGAAGGCACAGATACGCAGTATTTT. Translated: CASSGDYEGTDTQYF.